One and the same sample provided the 15 T cell receptor beta chains below, sequenced in a study of CD4 T cells in relation to SARS-CoV-2 and coronaviruses. Their antigen targets remain unknown. TCRdb keeps only in-frame clones here, not all; method: immunoSEQ multiplex PCR. The table has about 41,000 clones, 75% to 90% seen once. Material: naive CD4+ T cells from PBMCs, cultured in vitro. Sample subset: naive CD4+ T cells isolated by negative enrichment. The receptors derive from an adult with COVID-19.

This chain connects TRBV5-1 to TRBJ1-2, with D possibly matching TRBD1 (6 bases). The CDR3 runs 15 residues. Per the germline V gene, CDR1 is SGHRS and CDR2 is YFSETQ. Trimming shortened V by 0 bases and J by 7 bases, and 16 bases separated the two germline ends. The CDR3: CASSLADQGRGGYTF. In DNA, the CDR3 is TGCGCCAGCAGCTTGGCGGACCAGGGGAGAGGTGGCTACACCTTC.

The chain links TRBV5-1 to TRBJ2-6; D call uncertain. The CDR3 is made up of 16 amino acids. Germline V lookup: CDR1 SGHRS, CDR2 YFSETQ. V lost 2 bases and J lost 0, with 9 bases in between. The CDR3 protein is CASSFGGPSGANVLTF. CDR3 bases: TGCGCCAGCAGCTTTGGCGGACCCTCTGGGGCCAACGTCCTGACTTTC.

This chain uses TRBV5-4 with TRBJ2-5; D may be TRBD2 (5 bases). Trimming took off 0 bases at V and 1 base at J, with 10 bases between the two ends. CDR1 is SGHNT, CDR2 YYREEE, per germline (reference sequence). The CDR3 runs 15 residues. The CDR3 nucleotides read TGTGCCAGCAGCTTGGATGTGGGAGTCCAAGAGACCCAGTACTTC. Translating gives CASSLDVGVQETQYF. The complete variable domain, with remaining parts taken from reference TRBV5-4 and TRBJ2-5, reads ETGVTQSPTHLIKTRGQQVTLRCSSQSGHNTVSWYQQALGQGPQFIFQYYREEENGRGNFPPRFSGLQFPNYSSELNVNALELDDSALYLCASSLDVGVQETQYFGPGTRLLVL.

V and J are TRBV24-1 and TRBJ2-5; the D is unclear. There are 16 residues in the CDR3. Trimming removed 0 bases from V and 0 bases from J, with 10 bases in between. The germline CDR1 and CDR2 sequences are KGHDR and SFDVKD. DNA for the CDR3: TGTGCCACCAGTGATTTGGGCCAAGCAAACCAAGAGACCCAGTACTTC. Its protein is CATSDLGQANQETQYF.

V is TRBV2 and J is TRBJ2-7; 8 bases agree with TRBD2. This CDR3 comprises 14 residues. Germline CDR1 reads SNHLY; CDR2 reads FYNNEI. Trimming cost V 5 bases and J 4 bases; bases outside gene matches: 7. In nucleotides, the CDR3 is TGTGCCAGCAGTCGCTACGGGAGGGATTACGAGCAGTACTTC. Translating it yields CASSRYGRDYEQYF. The variable domain in full, completed from reference TRBV2 and TRBJ2-7, reads EPEVTQTPSHQVTQMGQEVILRCVPISNHLYFYWYRQILGQKVEFLVSFYNNEISEKSEIFDDQFSVERPDGSNFTLKIRSTKLEDSAMYFCASSRYGRDYEQYFGPGTRLTVT.

Here the CDR3 reads CATSSDRLNTEAFF. DNA of the CDR3: TGTGCCACCAGCAGTGACAGATTGAACACTGAAGCTTTCTTT. The gene calls are TRBV15 and TRBJ1-1; tentative D call: TRBD1 (5 bases). There are 14 residues in the CDR3. The germline V gene encodes CDR1 LNHNV and CDR2 YYDKDF (reference sequence). V gave up 3 bases and J gave up 0 bases, with 8 bases separating them.

The chain is built from TRBV11-2 and TRBJ2-1; 12 bases match TRBD2. V dropped 4 bases and J dropped 4; count of bases not matched to a gene: 8. The CDR3 has 17 amino acids. Germline loops: CDR1 SGHAT, CDR2 FQNNGV. For the CDR3, the DNA is TGTGCCAGCAGCTCACCGGAGACTAGCGGGAGATACAATGAGCAGTTCTTC. The encoded protein is CASSSPETSGRYNEQFF. Complete variable domain (other parts from reference TRBV11-2 and TRBJ2-1): EAGVAQSPRYKIIEKRQSVAFWCNPISGHATLYWYQQILGQGPKLLIQFQNNGVVDDSQLPKDRFSAERLKGVDSTLKIQPAKLEDSAVYLCASSSPETSGRYNEQFFGPGTRLTVL.

This clone was recorded only once. The chain couples TRBV15 to TRBJ2-5, with a tentative D call TRBD2 (5 bases). The CDR3 consists of 16 residues. Deletions cut 0 bases from V and 2 bases from J, with 13 bases between. Germline CDR1 is LNHNV and CDR2 is YYDKDF (reference sequence). The CDR3 DNA is TGTGCCACCAGCAGAGATCTGGCGGGCCGACAAGAGACCCAGTACTTC. The encoded protein is CATSRDLAGRQETQYF.

The chain carries TRBV7-8 and TRBJ2-1; no firm D call. Trimming left V 0 bases short and J 4 bases short, with 7 bases between. CDR3 size: 14 residues. CDR1 and CDR2 from the germline V gene are SGHVS and FQNEAQ. DNA of the CDR3: TGTGCCAGCAGCTTAGCGCACTTGTACAATGAGCAGTTCTTC. Translating gives CASSLAHLYNEQFF.

V and J are TRBV5-1 and TRBJ2-2, with D hard to call. This CDR3 region has 12 residues. Germline values: CDR1 SGHRS, CDR2 YFSETQ. The V end lost 1 base, the J end lost 6 bases, and 4 bases lay between the germline ends. The CDR3: CASSLWSGELFF. The CDR3 coding sequence is TGCGCCAGCAGCTTGTGGTCCGGGGAGCTGTTTTTT.

The CDR3 DNA is TGTGCCAGCAGCCGGGGACAGGGTCTCACTGAAGCTTTCTTT. This encodes CASSRGQGLTEAFF. V and J are TRBV13 and TRBJ1-1, with 9 bases lining up with TRBD1. CDR3 length: 14 residues. V gave up 5 bases and J gave up 4 bases; unmatched junction bases: 5. The germline gives CDR1 PRHDT, CDR2 FYEKMQ (reference sequence).

V usage is TRBV6-5 and J usage is TRBJ2-2, with D possibly TRBD1 on 6 matching bases. This CDR3 contains 14 residues. Germline V CDR1 and CDR2: MNHEY, SVGAGI. Between the trimmed V and J ends, which lost 8 bases and 2 bases, there was a span of 12 bases. CDR3 sequence reads: CASPRDTNTGELFF. The CDR3 nucleotides are TGTGCCAGCCCTCGGGACACTAACACCGGGGAGCTGTTTTTT.

This chain connects TRBV6-6 to TRBJ2-7; D unresolved. The CDR3 contains 11 residues. Trimming took 10 bases from V and 3 from J, leaving 10 bases between them. Germline V gives CDR1 MNHNY, CDR2 SVGAGI (reference sequence). The CDR3 coding sequence is TGTGCCAACCATGGGGACTACGAGCAGTACTTC. Translating it yields CANHGDYEQYF.

This clone was counted a single time. This sequence joins TRBV12-3 or TRBV12-4 and TRBJ1-5; D not certain. With 6 bases removed from V and 0 bases from J, the gap between germline ends came to 6 bases. This CDR3 is 13 amino acids long. Here the CDR3 DNA reads TGTGCCAGCAGGCGGAATAGCAATCAGCCCCAGCATTTT. Protein sequence: CASRRNSNQPQHF.

The chain employs TRBV28 and TRBJ1-1; 8 bases line up with TRBD1. From germline, CDR1 is MDHEN and CDR2 SYDVKM. CDR3 length: 12 residues. Trimming removed 8 bases from V and 8 bases from J; junction bases left unmatched: 7. The CDR3 reads CASGMGQEEAFF. The CDR3 DNA is TGTGCCAGCGGGATGGGACAGGAAGAAGCTTTCTTT.